This TCR beta chain was identified in a study of blood T cell repertoires in COVID-19. Study context: From T cells, B-cell-depleted T cells, or PBMCs came the material, which was cDNA or gDNA.

Original handling: Amplifying reference gene primers gave estimates of nucleated cell counts. Profiling relied on immunoSEQ multiplex PCR, and the TCRdb table lists in-frame clones only, not all of them. The V and J calls and the clone size are those of that table, but D and trimming were determined from the DNA. The table lists about 220,000 clones, 65% to 85% of them singletons, with about 13% in the top ten. This sequence was found in a human donor in a cohort sampled during active COVID-19. Source material: peripheral blood.

This chain's CDR3 is CASSLDRRTSGRIRVIAVETQYF. The DNA of the CDR3 is TGTGCCAGCAGCTTAGACCGGAGGACTAGCGGGAGAATAAGGGTGATAGCAGTAGAGACCCAGTACTTC. The chain links TRBV11-3 to TRBJ2-5; 13 nucleotides line up with TRBD2. With V trimmed by 0 bases and J by 4 bases, 23 bases remained unmatched. The germline CDR1 and CDR2 sequences are SGHNT and YENEEA. The CDR3 runs 23 residues. The complete variable domain, with remaining parts taken from reference TRBV11-3 and TRBJ2-5, reads EAGVVQSPRYKIIEKKQPVAFWCNPISGHNTLYWYLQNLGQGPELLIRYENEEAVDDSQLPKDRFSAERLKGVDSTLKIQPAELGDSAVYLCASSLDRRTSGRIRVIAVETQYFGPGTRLLVL.